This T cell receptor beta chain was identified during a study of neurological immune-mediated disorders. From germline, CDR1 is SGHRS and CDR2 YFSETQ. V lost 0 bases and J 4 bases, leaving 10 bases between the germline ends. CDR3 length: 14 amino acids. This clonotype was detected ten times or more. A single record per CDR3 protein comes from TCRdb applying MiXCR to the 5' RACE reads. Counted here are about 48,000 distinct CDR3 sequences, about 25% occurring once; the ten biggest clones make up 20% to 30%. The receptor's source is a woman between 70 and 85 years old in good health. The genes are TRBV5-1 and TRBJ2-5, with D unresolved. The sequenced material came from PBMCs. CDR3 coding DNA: TGCGCCAGCAGCTTGGGGGCAGGTCCAGAGACCCAGTACTTC. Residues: CASSLGAGPETQYF.